This T cell receptor beta chain was obtained from a study of shared clonotypes between healthy human individuals. The data were produced by immunoSEQ multiplex PCR, yet TCRdb's version contains in-frame clones alone and is incomplete. In the table there are 230,000 or so clones, about 69% of which are singletons. This CDR3 spans 12 amino acids. V was pared by 2 bases and J by 3 bases, with 5 bases between. Germline values: CDR1 KGHSH, CDR2 LQKENI. CD45RA-negative memory and CD45RA+ naive subsets were split from the CD4+ cells. On this clone: This CDR3 is also generated by other DNA sequences in the sample.

The chain combines TRBV18 with TRBJ2-7; D unresolved. Sequencing input: memory CD4+ T cells sorted from blood. The subset was: CD45RA-negative fraction. The receptor was derived from a man aged 30 to 45 in good health. Written as DNA, the CDR3 is TGTGCCAGCTCACCATCTAGCTACGAGCAGTACTTC. Residues: CASSPSSYEQYF. The full variable domain, rest sourced from reference TRBV18 and TRBJ2-7, is NAGVMQNPRHLVRRRGQEARLRCSPMKGHSHVYWYRQLPEEGLKFMVYLQKENIIDESGMPKERFSAEFPKEGPSILRIQQVVRGDSAAYFCASSPSSYEQYFGPGTRLTVT.